A single count supports the clone carrying this T cell receptor beta chain. This specimen belongs to a study of blood T cell repertoires in COVID-19. Study overall: Sample material is recorded as cDNA or gDNA derived from T cells, B-cell-depleted T cells, or PBMCs.

CDR1 and CDR2 from the germline V gene are KGHDR and SFDVKD. J gave up 9 bases and V 5 bases, and 3 bases lay outside the gene matches. The CDR3 spans 12 residues. Only in-frame clones appear in the TCRdb table, and some are missing; sequencing was by immunoSEQ multiplex PCR. The sample has about 150,000 clones; approximately 83% are singletons. This receptor was identified in a woman of 80 years or more with acute or convalescent COVID-19. The genes are TRBV24-1 and TRBJ2-1, with 7 nucleotides matching TRBD1. Sequencing was carried out using peripheral blood. The DNA for the CDR3 is TGTGCCACCAGTGGACCAGGGGGTGAGCAGTTCTTC. Its protein product is CATSGPGGEQFF.